One sample yielded the 12 T cell receptor beta chains listed below, sequenced in a study of T cells in narcolepsy. The method was immunoSEQ multiplex PCR; TCRdb's version includes in-frame clones alone and lacks a portion of them. Of nearly 35,000 clones in the sample, about four fifths are singletons; the top ten hold roughly 2.5%. The specimen sequenced was memory (CD45RA-) CD4+ T cells from blood. These receptors were collected from a human donor in good health.

This clone was observed a few times. This sequence joins TRBV19 and TRBJ2-6; D is uncertain. This CDR3 is 14 amino acids long. V shed 5 bases and J shed 1 base, with 6 bases lying between them. CDR1 LNHDA and CDR2 SQIVND come from the germline V gene (reference sequence). CDR3 amino acids: CASSAQSGANVLTF. CDR3 DNA: TGTGCCAGTAGTGCACAGTCTGGGGCCAACGTCCTGACTTTC.

This clone was recorded only once. A read error is likely, as this CDR3 ends without the conserved phenylalanine or tryptophan. The chain uses TRBV4-2 and TRBJ1-2; 7 positions match TRBD1. The CDR3 totals 15 residues. J gave up 9 bases and V 0 bases, and 10 bases lay outside the gene matches. Germline-derived CDR1 and CDR2 are LGHNA and YNFKEQ. CDR3 region: CASSQETGAQFSYTL. Here the CDR3 DNA reads TGTGCCAGCAGCCAAGAAACAGGGGCTCAGTTTAGCTACACCCTC.

This chain joins TRBV19 and TRBJ2-1, with D tentatively TRBD2 (5 bases). Trimming took 5 bases from V and 10 from J, leaving 12 bases between them. Germline lookup yields CDR1 LNHDA and CDR2 SQIVND (reference sequence). The length of the CDR3 is 12 residues. CDR3 nucleotide sequence: TGTGCCAGTAGTGGGCGGGTGGGGGAGCAGTTCTTC. Its protein product is CASSGRVGEQFF.

This clone has only one observation. The genes are TRBV27 and TRBJ2-7; D is uncertain. V shed 3 bases and J shed 3 bases, with 15 bases lying between them. CDR1 is MNHEY, CDR2 SMNVEV, per germline (reference sequence). The CDR3 runs 15 residues. Here the CDR3 reads CASSLDPLRSYEQYF. The CDR3 DNA follows: TGTGCCAGCAGTTTGGACCCCTTAAGGAGCTACGAGCAGTACTTC.

The chain has TRBV6-1 and TRBJ1-6; unclear D gene. Germline CDR1 reads MNHNS; CDR2 reads SASEGT. The CDR3 has 13 amino acids. Trimming removed 5 bases at V and 14 bases at J, with 16 bases between. CDR3: CASSLRGGLALHF. CDR3 coding DNA: TGTGCCAGCAGTCTGCGGGGAGGTTTGGCCCTCCACTTT.

This clone is a singleton in its sample. The chain is built from TRBV5-6 and TRBJ2-2; 10 bases align to TRBD1. The CDR3 covers 19 residues. Germline assignment: CDR1 SGHDT and CDR2 YYEEEE. V gave up 4 bases and J gave up 1 base; unmatched junction bases: 13. In nucleotides, the CDR3 is TGTGCCAGCAGCCCGATCCGGGACAGGGGTCGTTGGAACACCGGGGAGCTGTTTTTT. Protein product: CASSPIRDRGRWNTGELFF.

This chain joins TRBV12-5 and TRBJ1-5; D uncertain. Germline CDR1 and CDR2: LGHNT and FRNRAP. The CDR3 is made up of 14 amino acids. Trimming pared 2 bases from V and 3 bases from J, leaving 8 bases between. CDR3 nucleotide sequence: TGTGCTAGTGGTTTGAGGCTGTCCAATCAGCCCCAGCATTTT. Translated, it gives CASGLRLSNQPQHF.

CDR3 nucleotides: TGTGCCAGCAGCTACGTACGGACAGCCCCTGGAAACACCATATATTTT. It is translated as CASSYVRTAPGNTIYF. This rearrangement joins TRBV6-6 to TRBJ1-3, with D possibly TRBD1 on 6 matching bases. CDR3 length equals 16 residues. Trimming took 6 bases from V and 2 from J, leaving 17 bases between them. CDR1 and CDR2 from the germline V gene are MNHNY and SVGAGI (reference sequence).

The chain uses TRBV6-6 and TRBJ1-1; D ambiguous. The CDR3 is 14 residues long. Germline-derived CDR1 and CDR2 are MNHNY and SVGAGI (reference sequence). The germline V and J ends were trimmed by 0 bases and 3 bases, with 8 bases remaining between them. The CDR3 reads CASSYSTEYTEAFF. The CDR3 DNA sequence: TGTGCCAGCAGTTACTCAACAGAGTACACTGAAGCTTTCTTT.

This chain uses TRBV6-5 with TRBJ2-7; D is possibly TRBD1 (5 bases). Trimming removed 4 bases from V and 4 bases from J, with 11 bases in between. The germline V gene encodes CDR1 MNHEY and CDR2 SVGAGI. The CDR3 runs to 13 residues. Here the CDR3 DNA reads TGTGCCAGCAGTTCTCAGGGAATATACGAGCAGTACTTC. Translated: CASSSQGIYEQYF.

In its sample, this clone ranks as medium-sized. The chain combines TRBV25-1 with TRBJ1-1; perhaps TRBD1 as D (5 bases). In germline, CDR1 is MGHDK, CDR2 SYGVNS. The CDR3 is 11 amino acids. V gave up 6 bases and J gave up 5 bases, with 7 bases separating them. For the CDR3, the DNA is TGTGCCAGCAGACGACAGACTGAAGCTTTCTTT. Translating it yields CASRRQTEAFF. Filled out from reference TRBV25-1 and TRBJ1-1, the complete variable domain reads EADIYQTPRYLVIGTGKKITLECSQTMGHDKMYWYQQDPGMELHLIHYSYGVNSTEKGDLSSESTVSRIRTEHFPLTLESARPSHTSQYLCASRRQTEAFFGQGTRLTVV.

As to this clone: Additional DNA sequences in this sample encode the identical CDR3. The rearrangement joins TRBV6-4 to TRBJ2-5; 11 bases are a match to TRBD1. The CDR3 has 14 residues. Germline V lookup: CDR1 MRHNA, CDR2 SNTAGT. Unmatched junction bases numbered 1, after V lost 2 bases and J lost 5 bases. The CDR3 is CASSDGQGAETQYF. Written as DNA, the CDR3 is TGTGCCAGCAGTGACGGACAGGGGGCGGAGACCCAGTACTTC.